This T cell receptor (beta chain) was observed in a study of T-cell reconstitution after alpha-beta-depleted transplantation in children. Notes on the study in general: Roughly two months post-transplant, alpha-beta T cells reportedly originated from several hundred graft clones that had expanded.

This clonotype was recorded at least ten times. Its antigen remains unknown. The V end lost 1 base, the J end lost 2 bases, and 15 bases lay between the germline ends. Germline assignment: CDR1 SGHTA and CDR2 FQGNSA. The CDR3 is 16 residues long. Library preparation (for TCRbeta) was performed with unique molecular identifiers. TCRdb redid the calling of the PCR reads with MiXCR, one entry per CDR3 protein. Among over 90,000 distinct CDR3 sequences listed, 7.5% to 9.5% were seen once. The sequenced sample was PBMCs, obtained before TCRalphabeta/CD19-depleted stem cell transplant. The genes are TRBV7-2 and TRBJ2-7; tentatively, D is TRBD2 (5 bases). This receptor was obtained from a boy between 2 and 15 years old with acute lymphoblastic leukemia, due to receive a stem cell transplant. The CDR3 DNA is TGTGCCAGCAGCTTAGGTTCTGAGGACTGGACCTACGAGCAGTACTTC. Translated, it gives CASSLGSEDWTYEQYF.